This T cell receptor (beta chain) was found in a study of vaccination effects on CD4 cells after COVID-19. Measured with immunoSEQ multiplex PCR; TCRdb has only the in-frame clones, and not every one. The sample carries approximately 70,000 clones, around three quarters recorded once. CD4+ T cells specific for antigen were expanded with viral peptide pools by the ViraFEST assay before sequencing. After roughly ten days in culture, the CD4+ T cells were isolated. Participants were given two doses of BNT162b2 or mRNA-1273 vaccine. Every well housed two million PBMC, which grew in culture alongside 9 to 10 IU/ml IL-2 and roughly 9.9 ug/ml peptides. The CDR3 totals 13 residues. Trimming took 0 bases from V and 1 from J, leaving 3 bases between them. CDR1 is SGDLS, CDR2 YYNGEE, per germline. Points on this clone: No antigen is known for it.

The sequencing used CD4+ T cells from PBMCs cultured with HCoV-OC43 spike peptides, collected after COVID-19 vaccination. Subset reported: HCoV-OC43 spike overlapping peptide pool stimulation. This TCR came from a human donor who received a COVID-19 vaccine. The genes are TRBV9 and TRBJ2-3; D is unclear. Here the CDR3 reads CASSVGGTDTQYF. The CDR3 nucleotides read TGTGCCAGCAGCGTAGGGGGCACAGATACGCAGTATTTT.